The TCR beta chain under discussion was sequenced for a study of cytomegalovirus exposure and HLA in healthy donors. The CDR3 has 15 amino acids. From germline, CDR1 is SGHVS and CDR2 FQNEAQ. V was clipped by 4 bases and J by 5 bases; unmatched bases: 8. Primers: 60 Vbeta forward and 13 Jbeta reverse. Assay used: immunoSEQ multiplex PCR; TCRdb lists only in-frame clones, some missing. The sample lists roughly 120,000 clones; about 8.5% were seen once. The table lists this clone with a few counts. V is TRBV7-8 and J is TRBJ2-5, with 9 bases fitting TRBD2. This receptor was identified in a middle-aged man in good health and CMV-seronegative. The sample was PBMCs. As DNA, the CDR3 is TGTGCCAGCAGCTCGCGGGGGGGCACTGGGGAGACCCAGTACTTC. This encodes CASSSRGGTGETQYF.